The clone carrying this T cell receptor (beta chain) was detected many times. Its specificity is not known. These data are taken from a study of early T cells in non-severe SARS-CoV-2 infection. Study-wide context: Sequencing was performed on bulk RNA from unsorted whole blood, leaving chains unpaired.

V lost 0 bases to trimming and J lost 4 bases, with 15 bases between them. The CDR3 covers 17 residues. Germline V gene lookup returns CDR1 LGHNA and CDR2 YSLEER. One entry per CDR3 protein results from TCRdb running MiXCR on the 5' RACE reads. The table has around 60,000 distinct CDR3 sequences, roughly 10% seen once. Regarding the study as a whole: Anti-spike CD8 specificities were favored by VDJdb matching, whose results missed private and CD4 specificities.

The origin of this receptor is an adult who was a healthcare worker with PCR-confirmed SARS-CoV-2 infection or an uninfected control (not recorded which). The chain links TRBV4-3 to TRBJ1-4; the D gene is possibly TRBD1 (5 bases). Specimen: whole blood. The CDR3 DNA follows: TGCGCCAGCAGCCAAGACAACATGCGACAGCTTAATGAAAAACTGTTTTTT. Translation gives CASSQDNMRQLNEKLFF.